Sequencing of this T cell receptor beta chain was carried out in a study of T cells expressing NK-cell markers. Study findings and constraints: Of the CD8+ T cell pool in several donors, roughly 1.0-7.5% was accounted for by dominant NKG2C+ clonotypes.

About this clonotype itself: Its matching antigen is unknown.

TCRdb re-called the 5' RACE reads; one entry per CDR3 protein, DNA not given. In total, the table holds some 110,000 distinct CDR3 sequences. The CDR3 sequence is 15 residues long. The V gene's germline CDR1 is LGHDT and CDR2 YNNKEL (reference sequence). V and J are TRBV3-1 and TRBJ1-5; TCRdb reports TRBD1, a call that lacks DNA to check it against. Material for sequencing was blood T cells: a sorted CD56 or NKG2C T cell subset, CD4+ or CD8+ T cells, or bulk PBMC T cells (not recorded which). This sequence originates from a woman aged 18 to 75 in good health. The CDR3 sequence: CASSLTVGGNQPQHF.